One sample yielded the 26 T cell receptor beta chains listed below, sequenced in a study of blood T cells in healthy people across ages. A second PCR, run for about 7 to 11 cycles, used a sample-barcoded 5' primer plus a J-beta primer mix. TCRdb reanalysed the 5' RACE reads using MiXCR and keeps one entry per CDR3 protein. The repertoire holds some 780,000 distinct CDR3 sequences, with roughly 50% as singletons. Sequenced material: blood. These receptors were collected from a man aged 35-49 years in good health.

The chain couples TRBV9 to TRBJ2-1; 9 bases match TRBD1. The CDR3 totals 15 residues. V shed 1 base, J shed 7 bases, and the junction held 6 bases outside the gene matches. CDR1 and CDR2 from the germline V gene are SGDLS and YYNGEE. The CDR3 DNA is TGTGCCAGCAGCGTATTCGGACAGGGGAGAAATGAGCAGTTCTTC. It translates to CASSVFGQGRNEQFF.

The CDR3 nucleotides read TGTGCCAGCAGTTTAGGGGGAACGGGAGTCTACAATGAGCAGTTCTTC. It specifies CASSLGGTGVYNEQFF. The chain combines TRBV12-3 or TRBV12-4 with TRBJ2-1, with TRBD2 as a possible D gene (6 bases). This CDR3 spans 16 amino acids. V shed 1 base and J shed 3 bases, with 13 bases lying between them.

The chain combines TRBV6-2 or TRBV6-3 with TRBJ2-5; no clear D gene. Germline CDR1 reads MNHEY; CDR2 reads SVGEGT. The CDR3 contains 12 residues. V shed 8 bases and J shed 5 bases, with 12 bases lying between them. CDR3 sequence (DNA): TGTGCCAGCGGATCCGACATGGAGACCCAGTACTTC. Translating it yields CASGSDMETQYF.

This CDR3 is CASSLESRGTGLYEQYF. In nucleotides, the CDR3 is TGTGCCAGCAGCTTAGAATCCCGAGGGACAGGGCTGTACGAGCAGTACTTC. This chain joins TRBV13 and TRBJ2-7; 9 nucleotides line up with TRBD1. Germline V gene lookup returns CDR1 PRHDT and CDR2 FYEKMQ (reference sequence). V trimming: 1 base; J trimming: 4 bases; junction bases outside the gene matches: 11. This CDR3 has 17 residues.

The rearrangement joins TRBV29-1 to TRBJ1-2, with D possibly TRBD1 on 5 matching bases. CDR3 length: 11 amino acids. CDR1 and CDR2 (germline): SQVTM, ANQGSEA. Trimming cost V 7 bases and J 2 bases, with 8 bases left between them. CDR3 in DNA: TGCAGCGGTCGGGGGAACTATGGCTACACCTTC. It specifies CSGRGNYGYTF.

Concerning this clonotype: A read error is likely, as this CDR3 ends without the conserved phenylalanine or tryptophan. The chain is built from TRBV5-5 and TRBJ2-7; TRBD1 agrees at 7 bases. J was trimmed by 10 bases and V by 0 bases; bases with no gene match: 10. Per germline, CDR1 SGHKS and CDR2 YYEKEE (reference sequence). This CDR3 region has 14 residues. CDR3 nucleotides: TGTGCCAGCAGCTTGGGACAGGGCAGTGGGTCCCAGTACTTA. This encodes CASSLGQGSGSQYL.

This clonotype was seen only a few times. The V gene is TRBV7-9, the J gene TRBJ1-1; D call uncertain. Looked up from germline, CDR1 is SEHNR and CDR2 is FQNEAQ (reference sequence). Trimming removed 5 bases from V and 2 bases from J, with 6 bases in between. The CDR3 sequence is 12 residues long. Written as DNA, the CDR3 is TGTGCCAGCAGCCATCAAAACACTGAAGCTTTCTTT. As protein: CASSHQNTEAFF.

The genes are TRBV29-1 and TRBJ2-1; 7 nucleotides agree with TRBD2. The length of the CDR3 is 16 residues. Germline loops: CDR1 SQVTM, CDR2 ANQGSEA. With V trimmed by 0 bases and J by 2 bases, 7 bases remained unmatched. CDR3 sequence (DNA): TGCAGCGTTGAAGATCCGGCGGGGGAAACCTACAATGAGCAGTTCTTC. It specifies CSVEDPAGETYNEQFF.

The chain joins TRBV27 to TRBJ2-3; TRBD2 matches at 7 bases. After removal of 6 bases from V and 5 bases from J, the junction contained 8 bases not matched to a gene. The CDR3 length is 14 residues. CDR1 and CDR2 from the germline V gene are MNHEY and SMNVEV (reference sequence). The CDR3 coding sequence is TGTGCCAGCAGCTTAGTGGGAGGGGAAGATACGCAGTATTTT. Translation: CASSLVGGEDTQYF.

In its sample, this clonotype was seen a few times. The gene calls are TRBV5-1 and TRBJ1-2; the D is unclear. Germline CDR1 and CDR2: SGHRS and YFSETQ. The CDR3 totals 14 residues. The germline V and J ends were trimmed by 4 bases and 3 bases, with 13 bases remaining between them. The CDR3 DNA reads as TGCGCCAGCAGCCTGAGGTCCAAAGACTATGGCTACACCTTC. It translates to CASSLRSKDYGYTF.

The CDR3 nucleotides are TGTGCCAGCAGCTTATATGGAAACCATGATGGACCCCTCCACTTT. Translation: CASSLYGNHDGPLHF. The chain has TRBV7-2 and TRBJ1-6; D remains unclear. Trimming took 2 bases from V and 12 from J, leaving 17 bases between them. There are 15 residues in the CDR3. CDR1 and CDR2 from the germline V gene are SGHTA and FQGNSA.

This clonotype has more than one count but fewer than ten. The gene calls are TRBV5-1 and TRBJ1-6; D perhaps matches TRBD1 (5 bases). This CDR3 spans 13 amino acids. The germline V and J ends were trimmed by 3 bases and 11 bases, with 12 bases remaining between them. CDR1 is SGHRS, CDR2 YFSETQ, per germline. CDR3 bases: TGCGCCAGCAGCTGGGACCGAAAACCACCCCTCCACTTT. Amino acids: CASSWDRKPPLHF.

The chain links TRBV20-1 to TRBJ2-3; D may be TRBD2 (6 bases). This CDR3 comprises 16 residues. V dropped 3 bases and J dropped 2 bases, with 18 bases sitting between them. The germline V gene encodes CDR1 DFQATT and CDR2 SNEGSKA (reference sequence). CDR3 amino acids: CSASPMGWDSTDTQYF. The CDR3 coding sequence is TGCAGTGCTAGTCCTATGGGTTGGGACTCCACAGATACGCAGTATTTT.

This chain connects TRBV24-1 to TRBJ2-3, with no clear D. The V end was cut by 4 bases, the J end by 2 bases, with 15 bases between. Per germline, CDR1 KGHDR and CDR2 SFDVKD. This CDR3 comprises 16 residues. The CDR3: CATSDLNILNTDTQYF. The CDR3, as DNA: TGTGCCACCAGTGACTTAAATATACTGAACACAGATACGCAGTATTTT.

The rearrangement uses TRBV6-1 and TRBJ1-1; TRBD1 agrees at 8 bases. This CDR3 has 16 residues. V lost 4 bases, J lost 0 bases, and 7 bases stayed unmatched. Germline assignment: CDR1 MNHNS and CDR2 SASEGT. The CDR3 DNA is TGTGCCAGCAGTGTCCAGGGGGCGTCGGTGAACACTGAAGCTTTCTTT. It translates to CASSVQGASVNTEAFF.

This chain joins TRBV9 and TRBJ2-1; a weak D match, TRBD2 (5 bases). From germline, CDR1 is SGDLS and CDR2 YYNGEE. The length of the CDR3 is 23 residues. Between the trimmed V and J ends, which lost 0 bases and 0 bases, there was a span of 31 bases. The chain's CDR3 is CASSVDRRDEDRLSPSSYNEQFF. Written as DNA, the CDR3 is TGTGCCAGCAGCGTAGATCGACGGGATGAGGACCGTCTCTCCCCCAGCTCCTACAATGAGCAGTTCTTC.

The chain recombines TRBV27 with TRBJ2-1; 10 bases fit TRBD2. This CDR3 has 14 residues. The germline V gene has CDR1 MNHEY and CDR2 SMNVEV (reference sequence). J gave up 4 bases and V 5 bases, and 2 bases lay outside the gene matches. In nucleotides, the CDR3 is TGTGCCAGCAGTGCGGGACTAGCGTACAATGAGCAGTTCTTC. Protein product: CASSAGLAYNEQFF.

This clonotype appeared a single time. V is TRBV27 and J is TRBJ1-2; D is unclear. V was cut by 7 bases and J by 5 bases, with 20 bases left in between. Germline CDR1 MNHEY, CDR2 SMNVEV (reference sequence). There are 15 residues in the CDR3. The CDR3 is CASTRRAEEAYGYTF. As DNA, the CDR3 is TGTGCCAGCACACGCCGTGCGGAAGAGGCATATGGCTACACCTTC.

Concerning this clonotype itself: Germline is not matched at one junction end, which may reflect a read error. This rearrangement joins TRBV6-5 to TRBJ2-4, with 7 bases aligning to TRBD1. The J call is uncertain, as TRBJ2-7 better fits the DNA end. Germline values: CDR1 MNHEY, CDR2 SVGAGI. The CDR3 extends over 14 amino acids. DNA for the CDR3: TGTGCCAGCATTTACTTCGGACAGGCCTACGAGCAGTACTTC. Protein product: CASIYFGQAYEQYF.

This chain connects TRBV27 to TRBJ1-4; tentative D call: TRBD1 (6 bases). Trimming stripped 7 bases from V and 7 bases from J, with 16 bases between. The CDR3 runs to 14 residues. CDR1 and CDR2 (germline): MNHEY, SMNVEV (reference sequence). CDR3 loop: CASTGDRRSEKLFF. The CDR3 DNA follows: TGTGCCAGCACCGGCGACAGGAGGAGTGAAAAACTGTTTTTT.

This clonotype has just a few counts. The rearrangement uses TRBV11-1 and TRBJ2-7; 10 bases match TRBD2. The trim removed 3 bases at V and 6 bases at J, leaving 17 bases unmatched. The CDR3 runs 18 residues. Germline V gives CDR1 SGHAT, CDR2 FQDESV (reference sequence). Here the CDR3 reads CASSLNILAGVNSREQYF. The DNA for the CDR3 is TGTGCCAGCAGCTTGAATATCCTAGCGGGAGTCAACTCACGCGAGCAGTACTTC. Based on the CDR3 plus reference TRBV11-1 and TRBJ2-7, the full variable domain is EAEVAQSPRYKITEKSQAVAFWCDPISGHATLYWYRQILGQGPELLVQFQDESVVDDSQLPKDRFSAERLKGVDSTLKIQPAELGDSAMYLCASSLNILAGVNSREQYFGPGTRLTVT.

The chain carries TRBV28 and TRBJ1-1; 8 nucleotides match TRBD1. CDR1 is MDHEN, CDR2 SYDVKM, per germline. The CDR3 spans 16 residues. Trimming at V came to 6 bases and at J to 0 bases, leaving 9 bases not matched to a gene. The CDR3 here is CASSPRTGNMNTEAFF. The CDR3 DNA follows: TGTGCCAGCAGCCCTCGGACAGGGAACATGAACACTGAAGCTTTCTTT.

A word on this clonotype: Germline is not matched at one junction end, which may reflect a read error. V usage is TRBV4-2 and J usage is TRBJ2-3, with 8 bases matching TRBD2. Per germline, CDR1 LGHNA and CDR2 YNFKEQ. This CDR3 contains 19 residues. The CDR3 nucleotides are TGTGCCAGCAGCCAAGCCGAGGGGCGGAGCGGGAGCCGCACAGATATGCAGTATTTT. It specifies CASSQAEGRSGSRTDMQYF.

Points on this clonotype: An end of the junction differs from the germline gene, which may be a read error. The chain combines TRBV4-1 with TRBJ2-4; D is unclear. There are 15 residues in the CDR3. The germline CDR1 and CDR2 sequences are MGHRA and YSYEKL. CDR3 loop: CASSLIGIAKSIQYF. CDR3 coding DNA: TGCGCCAGCAGTCTAATCGGAATAGCCAAAAGCATTCAGTACTTC.

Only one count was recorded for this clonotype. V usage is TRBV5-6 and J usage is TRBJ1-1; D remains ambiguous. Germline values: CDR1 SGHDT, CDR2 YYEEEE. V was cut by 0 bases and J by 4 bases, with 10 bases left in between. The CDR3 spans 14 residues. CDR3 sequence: CASSLVGFPTEAFF. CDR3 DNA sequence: TGTGCCAGCAGCTTGGTGGGTTTCCCCACTGAAGCTTTCTTT.

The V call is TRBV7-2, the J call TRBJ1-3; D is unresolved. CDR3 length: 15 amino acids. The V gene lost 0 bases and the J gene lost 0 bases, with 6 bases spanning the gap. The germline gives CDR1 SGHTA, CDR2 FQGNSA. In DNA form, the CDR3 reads TGTGCCAGCAGCTTAGCGTCTGCCTCTGGAAACACCATATATTTT. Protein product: CASSLASASGNTIYF.